Following are 21 T cell receptor beta chains from one sample sequenced in a study of T cells after yellow fever vaccination. TCRdb reanalysed the 5' RACE reads using MiXCR and keeps one entry per CDR3 protein. In the table there are 300,000 to 400,000 distinct CDR3 sequences, 6.2% of which are singletons. Sequencing was performed on PBMCs, taken 5 days after the yellow fever booster vaccination. These receptors were obtained from a young man who received the YFV17D yellow fever vaccine.

The chain joins TRBV5-1 to TRBJ1-2; 7 positions match TRBD1. CDR1 is SGHRS and CDR2 is YFSETQ in the germline V gene. This CDR3 has 13 residues. With V trimmed by 2 bases and J by 4 bases, 2 bases remained unmatched. In nucleotides, the CDR3 is TGCGCCAGCAGCTTCGGGGACAGCTATGGCTACACCTTC. This codes for CASSFGDSYGYTF.

A few counts support this clonotype. This chain uses TRBV7-2 with TRBJ1-6; no firm D call. Looked up from germline, CDR1 is SGHTA and CDR2 is FQGNSA. Trimming cost V 4 bases and J 10 bases, with 17 bases left between them. The CDR3 has 15 residues. The CDR3 loop reads CASSSISEGGSPLHF. CDR3 nucleotides: TGTGCCAGCAGCTCTATTAGCGAGGGAGGGTCACCCCTCCACTTT.

This clonotype was detected only a few times. V usage is TRBV7-2 and J usage is TRBJ2-6; TRBD1 is a possible D gene (5 bases). The CDR3 length is 16 residues. V was cut by 5 bases and J by 3 bases, with 14 bases left in between. Germline CDR1 is SGHTA and CDR2 is FQGNSA. The CDR3 spells CASSPRRVGGANVLTF. The CDR3 DNA sequence: TGTGCCAGCAGCCCCCGCAGGGTCGGTGGGGCCAACGTCCTGACTTTC. Combining the CDR3 with reference TRBV7-2 and TRBJ2-6 gives the whole variable domain GAGVSQSPSNKVTEKGKDVELRCDPISGHTALYWYRQSLGQGLEFLIYFQGNSAPDKSGLPSDRFSAERTGGSVSTLTIQRTQQEDSAVYLCASSPRRVGGANVLTFGAGSRLTVL.

The chain uses TRBV7-2 and TRBJ2-3; D uncertain. Trimming left V 1 base short and J 0 bases short, with 11 bases between. The CDR3 extends over 16 amino acids. Germline V CDR1 and CDR2: SGHTA, FQGNSA. CDR3 amino acids: CASSLDIATSTDTQYF. CDR3 DNA sequence: TGTGCCAGCAGCTTAGACATCGCCACTAGCACAGATACGCAGTATTTT.

This clonotype was detected ten times or more. The chain links TRBV29-1 to TRBJ2-5; a weak D match, TRBD1 (6 bases). The V gene lost 8 bases and the J gene lost 2 bases, with 21 bases spanning the gap. Germline CDR1 and CDR2: SQVTM and ANQGSEA. The CDR3 extends over 15 amino acids. The CDR3 loop reads CSLGGSDRPQETQYF. DNA of the CDR3: TGCAGCCTGGGTGGGTCGGACAGACCTCAAGAGACCCAGTACTTC.

This clonotype was seen ten or more times. V usage is TRBV5-1 and J usage is TRBJ2-2, with D tentatively TRBD2 (5 bases). Germline CDR1 and CDR2: SGHRS and YFSETQ. V lost 0 bases and J 1 base, leaving 7 bases between the germline ends. This CDR3 comprises 15 residues. The CDR3 loop reads CASSLVRGNTGELFF. DNA of the CDR3: TGCGCCAGCAGCTTGGTCCGGGGGAACACCGGGGAGCTGTTTTTT. Full variable domain (outside the CDR3, taken from reference TRBV5-1 and TRBJ2-2): KAGVTQTPRYLIKTRGQQVTLSCSPISGHRSVSWYQQTPGQGLQFLFEYFSETQRNKGNFPGRFSGRQFSNSRSEMNVSTLELGDSALYLCASSLVRGNTGELFFGEGSRLTVL.

The rearrangement links TRBV2 to TRBJ1-1, with 7 bases matching TRBD1. The CDR3 runs to 13 residues. Germline V gene data show CDR1 as SNHLY and CDR2 as FYNNEI. After removal of 6 bases from V and 5 bases from J, the junction contained 6 bases not matched to a gene. The CDR3 sequence is CASSHTGVTEAFF. DNA of the CDR3: TGTGCCAGCAGCCATACAGGGGTGACTGAAGCTTTCTTT.

The chain couples TRBV11-2 to TRBJ1-1, with 7 bases fitting TRBD1. V lost 4 bases, J lost 0 bases, and 2 bases stayed unmatched. CDR1 SGHAT and CDR2 FQNNGV come from the germline V gene. The CDR3 is made up of 14 amino acids. As DNA, the CDR3 is TGTGCCAGCAGCTGGGACAGTTTGAACACTGAAGCTTTCTTT. Amino acid sequence: CASSWDSLNTEAFF.

This clonotype was recorded a few times. The gene calls are TRBV20-1 and TRBJ2-3; TRBD2 is a possible D gene (6 bases). Germline V gives CDR1 DFQATT, CDR2 SNEGSKA (reference sequence). The CDR3 runs 13 residues. Trimming removed 3 bases from V and 8 bases from J, with 15 bases in between. DNA of the CDR3: TGCAGTGCTAGGTTTCCGGGGGAGCCTACGCAGTATTTT. Its translation: CSARFPGEPTQYF.

This clonotype was counted between two and nine times. The chain is built from TRBV12-3 or TRBV12-4 and TRBJ1-6; the match to TRBD1 covers 9 bases. The CDR3 runs 14 residues. V lost 6 bases, J lost 10 bases, and 7 bases stayed unmatched. CDR3 loop: CASRKGQGRSPLHF. CDR3 DNA: TGTGCCAGCAGAAAGGGACAGGGAAGATCACCCCTCCACTTT.

This clonotype was recorded a few times. V and J are TRBV12-5 and TRBJ1-2; no clear D. The CDR3 spans 14 residues. Germline V lookup: CDR1 LGHNT, CDR2 FRNRAP. The V gene lost 2 bases and the J gene lost 0 bases, with 7 bases spanning the gap. In DNA form, the CDR3 reads TGTGCTAGTGGTTTGAACGGACCTAACTATGGCTACACCTTC. As protein: CASGLNGPNYGYTF.

This clonotype appeared many times. CDR3 DNA: TGTGCCAGCTCATGGACGCCCAAGGATACGCAGTATTTT. Amino acid sequence: CASSWTPKDTQYF. V and J are TRBV18 and TRBJ2-3; D is unclear. Trimming took 5 bases from V and 6 from J, leaving 12 bases between them. The length of the CDR3 is 13 residues. CDR1 is KGHSH, CDR2 LQKENI, per germline.

Ten or more counts support this clonotype. The chain employs TRBV6-5 and TRBJ2-1; possible D gene TRBD1, 5 bases. The V gene's germline CDR1 is MNHEY and CDR2 SVGAGI. V was clipped by 2 bases and J by 7 bases, with 15 bases between them. This CDR3 region has 15 residues. CDR3 amino acids: CASSYDSPAGNEQFF. DNA for the CDR3: TGTGCCAGCAGTTACGACAGCCCTGCAGGGAATGAGCAGTTCTTC.

In its sample, this clonotype was seen a few times. V and J are TRBV20-1 and TRBJ2-5; a weak D match, TRBD1 (5 bases). Germline V CDR1 and CDR2: DFQATT, SNEGSKA (reference sequence). Trimming took off 4 bases at V and 0 bases at J, with 9 bases between the two ends. CDR3 length equals 13 residues. The CDR3 DNA follows: TGCAGTGCTATTTGGGGCTACCAAGAGACCCAGTACTTC. Protein product: CSAIWGYQETQYF.

The J gene is TRBJ1-5, the V gene TRBV11-3, with TRBD1 as a possible D gene (5 bases). V was pared by 8 bases and J by 12 bases, with 20 bases between. CDR1 SGHNT and CDR2 YENEEA come from the germline V gene. The CDR3 runs 13 residues. DNA for the CDR3: TGTGCCAGCGGCAATGACAGCCGCCGGCACCAGCATTTT. The encoded protein is CASGNDSRRHQHF.

This clonotype was detected many times. CDR3 region: CASSVNYEQYF. CDR3 coding DNA: TGTGCCAGCAGTGTAAACTACGAGCAGTACTTC. J is TRBJ2-7 and V is TRBV28; D is unclear. The germline V gene encodes CDR1 MDHEN and CDR2 SYDVKM. The CDR3 sequence is 11 residues long. The germline V and J ends were trimmed by 5 bases and 3 bases, with 5 bases remaining between them. The whole variable domain, remainder taken from reference TRBV28 and TRBJ2-7, is DVKVTQSSRYLVKRTGEKVFLECVQDMDHENMFWYRQDPGLGLRLIYFSYDVKMKEKGDIPEGYSVSREKKERFSLILESASTNQTSMYLCASSVNYEQYFGPGTRLTVT.

This chain uses TRBV9 with TRBJ1-1, with D tentatively TRBD1 (5 bases). Trimming left V 3 bases short and J 1 base short, with 10 bases between. The CDR3 sequence is 14 residues long. Germline CDR1 is SGDLS and CDR2 is YYNGEE. The CDR3 loop is CASSGGRPNTEAFF. CDR3 sequence (DNA): TGTGCCAGCAGCGGGGGGAGACCGAACACTGAAGCTTTCTTT.

V and J are TRBV7-2 and TRBJ2-1; unclear D gene. The V gene's germline CDR1 is SGHTA and CDR2 FQGNSA. Trimming pared 5 bases from V and 6 bases from J, leaving 11 bases between. This CDR3 has 13 residues. CDR3 region: CASSPLMANEQFF. The DNA for the CDR3 is TGTGCCAGCAGCCCACTGATGGCCAATGAGCAGTTCTTC.

This clonotype occurred a few times. The gene calls are TRBV3-1 and TRBJ2-7; D is undetermined. The CDR3 contains 15 residues. CDR1 LGHDT and CDR2 YNNKEL come from the germline V gene (reference sequence). The V gene lost 5 bases and the J gene lost 0 bases, with 14 bases spanning the gap. Here the CDR3 reads CASSFDVASSYEQYF. The CDR3 nucleotides are TGTGCCAGCAGCTTTGACGTGGCATCCTCCTACGAGCAGTACTTC.

Remarks on this clonotype: The conserved phenylalanine or tryptophan normally closing the CDR3 is absent here, so this likely arose from a read error. The chain has TRBV29-1 and TRBJ2-5; D perhaps matches TRBD2 (5 bases). CDR3 length equals 13 residues. Trimming shortened V by 3 bases and J by 5 bases, and 13 bases separated the two germline ends. The germline V gene has CDR1 SQVTM and CDR2 ANQGSEA. The CDR3 DNA reads as TGCAGCGTTGAGGCCTCGAGGAGGGAGACCCAGTACCTC. Residues: CSVEASRRETQYL.

Ten or more counts support this clonotype. V usage is TRBV27 and J usage is TRBJ2-3; tentatively, D is TRBD1 (6 bases). CDR3 length: 14 amino acids. V lost 7 bases, J lost 0 bases, and 11 bases lay in between. CDR1 is MNHEY, CDR2 SMNVEV, per germline (reference sequence). The CDR3 DNA reads TGTGCCAGCAAGGACAGTGCTAGCACAGATACGCAGTATTTT. Encoded protein: CASKDSASTDTQYF.